The 24 T cell receptor beta chains reported below all come from one sample, sequenced in a study of T cells in tuberculosis. Stated time point: new active TB diagnosis, blood taken before or within 7 days of starting treatment. Using immunoSEQ multiplex PCR, the repertoire was profiled, and TCRdb retains in-frame clones only, with some absent. The data contain tens of thousands of clones, 92% of them seen just once; the ten biggest clones take up 6.5% to 9%. Specimen: PBMCs, collected at tuberculosis diagnosis. The receptors derive from an adult with tuberculosis. Some clones in this sample may be carry-over from other donors' samples.

V gene TRBV6-1 combines with J gene TRBJ1-6; D not certain. Germline assignment: CDR1 MNHNS and CDR2 SASEGT. Deletions cut 2 bases from V and 7 bases from J, with 12 bases between. The CDR3 spans 15 residues. The CDR3 nucleotides are TGTGCCAGCAGTGAATATGCGGGAAAAAATTCACCCCTCCACTTT. Translated, it gives CASSEYAGKNSPLHF.

CDR3 nucleotide sequence: TGTGCCAGCAGCCAAGGCCGGCTAGCGGGGCCGTGGACAGATACGCAGTATTTT. Its translation: CASSQGRLAGPWTDTQYF. The chain has TRBV14 and TRBJ2-3; 9 positions match TRBD2. The CDR3 sequence is 18 residues long. CDR1 and CDR2 (germline): SGHDN, FVKESK. With V trimmed by 1 base and J by 3 bases, 11 bases remained unmatched.

V is TRBV27 and J is TRBJ2-6, with D possibly TRBD2 on 6 matching bases. The length of the CDR3 is 15 residues. Trimming took off 6 bases at V and 1 base at J, with 10 bases between the two ends. CDR1 is MNHEY and CDR2 is SMNVEV in the germline V gene (reference sequence). CDR3 DNA: TGTGCCAGCAGAGGGGACTCGTCTGGGGCCAACGTCCTGACTTTC. Protein product: CASRGDSSGANVLTF.

Only one count was recorded for this clone. J is TRBJ2-7 and V is TRBV27; unclear D gene. This CDR3 contains 11 residues. CDR1 and CDR2 from the germline V gene are MNHEY and SMNVEV (reference sequence). V was clipped by 4 bases and J by 5 bases, with 6 bases between them. The CDR3 DNA follows: TGTGCCAGCAGTTCCTCTGACGAGCAGTACTTC. Protein sequence: CASSSSDEQYF.

This chain uses TRBV6-5 with TRBJ1-2, with 10 bases that match TRBD1. V lost 8 bases to trimming and J lost 9 bases; unmatched junction nucleotides: 6. The CDR3 length is 12 residues. Germline loops: CDR1 MNHEY, CDR2 SVGAGI. CDR3 in DNA: TGTGCCAGCGGGGACAGGGGAAGGAGCTACACCTTC. Translated, it gives CASGDRGRSYTF.

A single count supports this clone. The chain joins TRBV30 to TRBJ1-1; the D is unclear. V lost 5 bases and J 9 bases, leaving 19 bases between the germline ends. The CDR3 is 13 residues long. Germline V gene data show CDR1 as GTSNPN and CDR2 as SVGIG (reference sequence). The CDR3, as DNA: TGTGCCTGGGCCACAACCGGGAGGGTGCAAGCTTTCTTT. This encodes CAWATTGRVQAFF.

The V gene is TRBV19, the J gene TRBJ2-3; TRBD2 matches at 10 bases. The V and J ends lost 4 bases and 4 bases, in that order; junction bases with no gene match: 5. The germline V gene encodes CDR1 LNHDA and CDR2 SQIVND (reference sequence). The CDR3 loop spans 15 amino acids. The CDR3 protein is CASSRLAGSADTQYF. The CDR3 DNA follows: TGTGCCAGTAGTAGACTAGCGGGTAGTGCAGATACGCAGTATTTT.

V usage is TRBV7-2 and J usage is TRBJ1-2, with TRBD1 matching over 8 bases. Germline loops: CDR1 SGHTA, CDR2 FQGNSA. The CDR3 loop spans 16 amino acids. With V trimmed by 1 base and J by 4 bases, 8 bases remained unmatched. CDR3 nucleotides: TGTGCCAGCAGCTTAGTTCTCGGACAGGGAAGCTATGGCTACACCTTC. The encoded protein is CASSLVLGQGSYGYTF.

The J gene is TRBJ1-5, the V gene TRBV6-6; D gene unclear. The germline gives CDR1 MNHNY, CDR2 SVGAGI (reference sequence). The CDR3 is 15 amino acids. The V end lost 0 bases, the J end lost 4 bases, and 10 bases lay between the germline ends. The CDR3 is CASSYSGGFNQPQHF. The CDR3 DNA follows: TGTGCCAGCAGTTACTCCGGAGGGTTTAATCAGCCCCAGCATTTT.

The chain links TRBV10-3 to TRBJ2-7; D perhaps matches TRBD1 (6 bases). Looked up from germline, CDR1 is ENHRY and CDR2 is SYGVKD. The CDR3 runs 15 residues. V was cut by 5 bases and J by 8 bases, with 22 bases left in between. This chain's CDR3 is CAISSDSPGPYKQYF. As DNA, the CDR3 is TGTGCCATCAGTTCGGACAGTCCCGGCCCTTATAAGCAGTACTTC.

The genes are TRBV2 and TRBJ1-6; D call uncertain. Germline CDR1 SNHLY, CDR2 FYNNEI. Trimming removed 3 bases at V and 9 bases at J, with 18 bases between. CDR3 length: 16 residues. CDR3 sequence: CASSELRGGTGSPLHF. CDR3 in DNA: TGTGCCAGCAGTGAGCTCCGGGGAGGAACTGGTTCACCCCTCCACTTT.

The chain joins TRBV11-2 to TRBJ2-2; the match to TRBD2 covers 14 bases. The length of the CDR3 is 17 residues. The trim removed 6 bases at V and 5 bases at J, leaving 8 bases unmatched. In germline, CDR1 is SGHAT, CDR2 FQNNGV. The CDR3 region is CASRIGLAGGWTGELFF. For the CDR3, the DNA is TGTGCCAGCAGAATCGGACTAGCGGGGGGTTGGACCGGGGAGCTGTTTTTT.

The chain is built from TRBV4-2 and TRBJ2-1; D possibly corresponds to TRBD2 (7 bases). V gave up 3 bases and J gave up 9 bases, with 24 bases separating them. Germline V CDR1 and CDR2: LGHNA, YNFKEQ. CDR3 length: 17 amino acids. CDR3 sequence: CASSHNMKGGGQSEQFF. For the CDR3, the DNA is TGTGCCAGCAGCCACAACATGAAGGGGGGGGGCCAGAGTGAGCAGTTCTTC.

CDR3 sequence reads: CASSHDRQFYGYTF. The CDR3 coding sequence is TGTGCCAGCAGCCATGACAGGCAATTCTATGGCTACACCTTC. This rearrangement joins TRBV7-2 to TRBJ1-2; tentatively, D is TRBD1 (6 bases). The CDR3 runs 14 residues. Looked up from germline, CDR1 is SGHTA and CDR2 is FQGNSA. Trimming removed 5 bases from V and 4 bases from J, with 14 bases in between.

The CDR3 region is CASSSYPRGGGSTDTQYF. DNA of the CDR3: TGTGCCAGCAGCTCCTACCCTCGGGGCGGGGGGAGCACAGATACGCAGTATTTT. The chain combines TRBV11-2 with TRBJ2-3, with 8 bases that match TRBD2. V shed 4 bases, J shed 0 bases, and the junction held 12 bases outside the gene matches. The CDR3 has 18 amino acids. Germline loops: CDR1 SGHAT, CDR2 FQNNGV.

The chain carries TRBV30 and TRBJ2-3, with 12 bases fitting TRBD2. The length of the CDR3 is 14 residues. The V gene's germline CDR1 is GTSNPN and CDR2 SVGIG (reference sequence). Trimming took 4 bases from V and 3 from J; bases not matched to a gene: 2. The CDR3 reads CAWILAGGTDTQYF. The CDR3 bases are TGTGCCTGGATACTAGCGGGGGGTACAGATACGCAGTATTTT.

The rearrangement joins TRBV6-1 to TRBJ1-2; 7 bases are shared with TRBD1. Germline trimming cut 6 bases from V and 2 bases from J; bases unmatched to any gene: 3. Looked up from germline, CDR1 is MNHNS and CDR2 is SASEGT. The CDR3 totals 13 residues. The CDR3 loop is CASRWTGNYGYTF. In DNA, the CDR3 is TGTGCCAGCAGATGGACAGGAAACTATGGCTACACCTTC.

V gene TRBV6-4 combines with J gene TRBJ1-6; D unresolved. The V and J ends lost 10 bases and 19 bases respectively, with 23 bases between them. The germline V gene has CDR1 MRHNA and CDR2 SNTAGT. This CDR3 has 12 residues. CDR3 region: CATDPTAEFPHF. The CDR3 DNA sequence: TGTGCCACAGACCCCACTGCGGAGTTCCCTCACTTT.

The rearrangement links TRBV18 to TRBJ2-2; TRBD2 aligns across 7 bases. Germline CDR1 KGHSH, CDR2 LQKENI. This CDR3 region has 16 residues. Unmatched junction bases numbered 6, after V lost 4 bases and J lost 1 base. CDR3 sequence: CASSREGPLNTGELFF. The CDR3 DNA reads as TGTGCCAGCTCACGGGAGGGACCCCTGAACACCGGGGAGCTGTTTTTT.

V usage is TRBV29-1 and J usage is TRBJ1-1; TRBD1 might be the D (5 bases). Per the germline V gene, CDR1 is SQVTM and CDR2 is ANQGSEA. This CDR3 has 15 amino acids. The V end lost 4 bases, the J end lost 3 bases, and 18 bases lay between the germline ends. The CDR3 reads CSVAHPRVPDTEAFF. DNA for the CDR3: TGCAGCGTTGCCCATCCCAGGGTTCCGGACACTGAAGCTTTCTTT.

This CDR3 reads CASSALSGTEQYF. As DNA, the CDR3 is TGTGCCAGCAGCGCCCTTTCCGGGACAGAGCAGTACTTC. V gene TRBV11-2 combines with J gene TRBJ2-7, with D possibly TRBD1 on 6 matching bases. The CDR3 is 13 amino acids. Trimming removed 5 bases at V and 7 bases at J, with 15 bases between. Germline V gives CDR1 SGHAT, CDR2 FQNNGV.

This rearrangement joins TRBV7-9 to TRBJ1-1, with 7 positions matching TRBD1. CDR3 length: 15 amino acids. V was pared by 0 bases and J by 2 bases, with 3 bases of the junction left unmatched. The germline gives CDR1 SEHNR, CDR2 FQNEAQ (reference sequence). The DNA of the CDR3 is TGTGCCAGCAGCTTAGCGACAGGGCTTAACACTGAAGCTTTCTTT. Protein: CASSLATGLNTEAFF.

J is TRBJ2-1 and V is TRBV2, with TRBD2 matching 9 bases. J was trimmed by 0 bases and V by 6 bases; bases with no gene match: 6. This CDR3 spans 16 amino acids. Looked up from germline, CDR1 is SNHLY and CDR2 is FYNNEI. The CDR3 loop is CASRPLAGASYNEQFF. CDR3 DNA sequence: TGTGCCAGCAGACCATTAGCGGGGGCCTCCTACAATGAGCAGTTCTTC.

V usage is TRBV9 and J usage is TRBJ1-2; the match to TRBD1 covers 9 bases. The V gene's germline CDR1 is SGDLS and CDR2 YYNGEE. Trimming at V came to 3 bases and at J to 7 bases, leaving 7 bases not matched to a gene. This CDR3 is 14 amino acids long. In DNA form, the CDR3 reads TGTGCCAGCAGCGCGGGGACAGGGATCGCTGGCTACACCTTC. Encoded protein: CASSAGTGIAGYTF.